The T cell receptor beta chain under discussion was sequenced for a study of Tregs in tolerant kidney transplant recipients. General study results and limits: Biological reproducibility was not directly addressed in this study.

Unstimulated regulatory T cells (CD4+CD25+CD127-), CD4+CD25- non-regulatory cells, CD4 and CD8 cells were FACS-sorted from thawed PBMCs. The V gene's germline CDR1 is MNHEY and CDR2 SVGAGI. The V end lost 5 bases, the J end lost 0 bases, and 8 bases lay between the germline ends. CDR3 length: 14 amino acids. Here immunoSEQ multiplex PCR was the method, and the copy in TCRdb shows in-frame clones only, minus some. Of some 65,000 clones listed, roughly 84% are singletons. In regard to this clone: Its antigen is not known.

The V call is TRBV6-5, the J call TRBJ1-5; no definite D call. The TCR comes from a human donor in good health. Input material: CD4+ T cells from blood. CDR3 residues: CASSQRISNQPQHF. The CDR3 DNA follows: TGTGCCAGCAGTCAGCGGATTAGCAATCAGCCCCAGCATTTT.